This passage covers 26 T cell receptor beta chains from one sample sequenced in a study of T cell repertoires in cytomegalovirus infection. These receptors' targets are unknown. TCRdb re-called the reads with MiXCR, one entry per CDR3 protein. Altogether 680,000 or so distinct CDR3 sequences are present, approximately 33% being singletons, with the ten largest covering roughly 18%. Sequenced here: cultured PBMCs, sampled from culture after CMV antigen stimulation. Receptors were obtained from a human donor in good health (CMV status not recorded). Some clones in this sample may be carry-over from other donors' samples.

The gene calls are TRBV6-5 and TRBJ2-5; D is unresolved. The CDR3 runs to 14 residues. The V end was cut by 3 bases, the J end by 0 bases, with 8 bases between. From germline, CDR1 is MNHEY and CDR2 SVGAGI. CDR3 nucleotides: TGTGCCAGCAGTTATACGACATACCAAGAGACCCAGTACTTC. Amino acid sequence: CASSYTTYQETQYF.

On this clonotype itself: Being one base from a much bigger clone, this may be a read error. CDR3 bases: TGTGCCAGCAGCTTAGCGTTCGTCACCGGAGACAATGAGCAGTTCTTC. Its translation is CASSLAFVTGDNEQFF. The J gene is TRBJ2-1, the V gene TRBV7-2; D is ambiguous. The V gene's germline CDR1 is SGHTA and CDR2 FQGNSA. This CDR3 spans 16 amino acids. Trimming removed 0 bases at V and 5 bases at J, with 14 bases between.

The chain joins TRBV28 to TRBJ1-6; D not resolved. CDR1 is MDHEN and CDR2 is SYDVKM in the germline V gene. Deletions cut 1 base from V and 7 bases from J, with 5 bases between. This CDR3 region has 13 residues. This CDR3 is CASSLFRNSPLHF. The CDR3 DNA is TGTGCCAGCAGTTTATTCCGCAATTCACCCCTCCACTTT. Full variable domain (missing parts from reference TRBV28 and TRBJ1-6): DVKVTQSSRYLVKRTGEKVFLECVQDMDHENMFWYRQDPGLGLRLIYFSYDVKMKEKGDIPEGYSVSREKKERFSLILESASTNQTSMYLCASSLFRNSPLHFGNGTRLTVT.

The chain is built from TRBV27 and TRBJ1-4, with D hard to call. CDR3 length equals 14 residues. Trimming cost V 4 bases and J 5 bases, with 11 bases left between them. Per germline, CDR1 MNHEY and CDR2 SMNVEV (reference sequence). Here the CDR3 DNA reads TGTGCCAGCAGTTCCCCGACACGCAATGAAAAACTGTTTTTT. Translating gives CASSSPTRNEKLFF.

This clonotype showed up just once. V usage is TRBV6-6 and J usage is TRBJ1-3; D ambiguous. Germline V gene data show CDR1 as MNHNY and CDR2 as SVGAGI (reference sequence). CDR3 length equals 14 residues. Trimming took 7 bases from V and 5 from J, leaving 15 bases between them. This chain's CDR3 is CASKAALDRNTIYF. The CDR3 nucleotides read TGTGCCAGCAAGGCAGCATTGGATCGAAACACCATATATTTT.

The rearrangement joins TRBV7-8 to TRBJ1-2; no reliable D call. This CDR3 comprises 15 residues. Trimming took off 2 bases at V and 2 bases at J, with 12 bases between the two ends. CDR1 is SGHVS, CDR2 FQNEAQ, per germline. CDR3 DNA: TGTGCCAGCAGCTTACGCCGGGCAGGAAACTATGGCTACACCTTC. Amino acids: CASSLRRAGNYGYTF.

V usage is TRBV7-2 and J usage is TRBJ2-1; 8 bases match TRBD2. Germline V gene data show CDR1 as SGHTA and CDR2 as FQGNSA. This CDR3 has 16 residues. V lost 2 bases to trimming and J lost 9 bases; unmatched junction nucleotides: 12. The chain's CDR3 is CASSLRGTGGAVEQFF. In DNA form, the CDR3 reads TGTGCCAGCAGCTTAAGGGGAACCGGGGGGGCCGTTGAGCAGTTCTTC.

This sequence joins TRBV7-9 and TRBJ1-1; no definite D call. The CDR3 length is 11 residues. Trimming took 4 bases from V and 8 from J, leaving 8 bases between them. Germline V gives CDR1 SEHNR, CDR2 FQNEAQ (reference sequence). The CDR3 sequence: CASSSELEAFF. The CDR3 DNA follows: TGTGCCAGCAGCTCTGAACTGGAAGCTTTCTTT.

This clonotype was seen only a few times. V usage is TRBV7-9 and J usage is TRBJ2-7; perhaps TRBD1 as D (6 bases). Trimming stripped 1 base from V and 0 bases from J, with 10 bases between. Germline V lookup: CDR1 SEHNR, CDR2 FQNEAQ (reference sequence). This CDR3 is built from 15 residues. CDR3 DNA sequence: TGTGCCAGCAGCTTAGTCAGGACAGACTCCTACGAGCAGTACTTC. Amino acid sequence: CASSLVRTDSYEQYF.

In its sample, this clonotype was seen many times. The chain has TRBV7-2 and TRBJ1-2, with D tentatively TRBD1 (6 bases). CDR1 and CDR2 (germline): SGHTA, FQGNSA. Trimming pared 2 bases from V and 5 bases from J, leaving 21 bases between. The CDR3 contains 17 residues. CDR3 sequence: CASSLTAPRQALYGYTF. CDR3 coding DNA: TGTGCCAGCAGCTTAACTGCACCGAGACAGGCGCTTTATGGCTACACCTTC.

The CDR3 DNA reads as TGCGCCAGCAGCCAGACGGAGAGATCTCCCTACGAGCAGTACTTC. It codes for CASSQTERSPYEQYF. The chain has TRBV5-1 and TRBJ2-7; D unresolved. The ends were cut back, 4 bases at V and 2 bases at J, with 16 bases in the middle. The length of the CDR3 is 15 residues. Germline V lookup: CDR1 SGHRS, CDR2 YFSETQ. The full variable domain, rest sourced from reference TRBV5-1 and TRBJ2-7, is KAGVTQTPRYLIKTRGQQVTLSCSPISGHRSVSWYQQTPGQGLQFLFEYFSETQRNKGNFPGRFSGRQFSNSRSEMNVSTLELGDSALYLCASSQTERSPYEQYFGPGTRLTVT.

In the case of this clonotype: The junction departs from the called germline gene at one end, perhaps through a read error. V usage is TRBV6-2 or TRBV6-3 and J usage is TRBJ2-1; no clear D gene. The CDR3 has 11 residues. From germline, CDR1 is MNHEY and CDR2 SVGEGT. The CDR3 DNA reads TGTGCCTGCAGTACATCCAATGAGCAGTTCTTC. It specifies CACSTSNEQFF.

V and J are TRBV18 and TRBJ2-1; 10 positions agree with TRBD2. Germline CDR1 is KGHSH and CDR2 is LQKENI. The ends lost 3 bases at V and 6 bases at J; junction bases unmatched: 8. The CDR3 contains 16 residues. DNA for the CDR3: TGTGCCAGCTCACCCTTTCTGTCTAGCGGGAGCAATGAGCAGTTCTTC. This encodes CASSPFLSSGSNEQFF.

A few counts support this clonotype. The chain combines TRBV7-2 with TRBJ2-7, with 7 bases fitting TRBD1. This CDR3 region has 13 residues. After removal of 5 bases from V and 5 bases from J, the junction contained 6 bases not matched to a gene. Germline CDR1 and CDR2: SGHTA and FQGNSA. CDR3 sequence reads: CASSRQGSDEQYF. The CDR3 bases are TGTGCCAGCAGCCGACAGGGATCGGACGAGCAGTACTTC.

V is TRBV12-3 or TRBV12-4 and J is TRBJ1-1; D is unclear. The ends were cut back, 7 bases at V and 1 base at J, with 13 bases in the middle. The CDR3 spans 14 residues. The CDR3: CASTSVVSNTEAFF. CDR3 sequence (DNA): TGTGCCAGCACCTCTGTGGTCTCGAACACTGAAGCTTTCTTT.

The chain combines TRBV7-8 with TRBJ2-1; D gene unclear. The CDR3 loop spans 13 amino acids. V lost 3 bases, J lost 9 bases, and 12 bases lay in between. CDR1 SGHVS and CDR2 FQNEAQ come from the germline V gene. CDR3 in DNA: TGTGCCAGCAGCTTTTTTGTGGTGGGTGAGCAGTTCTTC. Translation: CASSFFVVGEQFF.

The rearrangement joins TRBV5-1 to TRBJ2-5; 12 bases map to TRBD2. Germline assignment: CDR1 SGHRS and CDR2 YFSETQ. CDR3 length: 17 residues. V shed 0 bases and J 5 bases; nucleotides not matched to a gene: 8. The CDR3 sequence: CASSLGLTSGGVETQYF. CDR3 sequence (DNA): TGCGCCAGCAGCTTGGGGTTGACTAGCGGGGGTGTGGAGACCCAGTACTTC. The full variable domain, its missing parts supplied by reference TRBV5-1 and TRBJ2-5, is KAGVTQTPRYLIKTRGQQVTLSCSPISGHRSVSWYQQTPGQGLQFLFEYFSETQRNKGNFPGRFSGRQFSNSRSEMNVSTLELGDSALYLCASSLGLTSGGVETQYFGPGTRLLVL.

This clonotype was counted many times. The rearrangement joins TRBV12-3 or TRBV12-4 to TRBJ1-4; 7 bases align to TRBD1. V lost 5 bases and J lost 4; bases outside the gene matches: 4. The CDR3 has 14 amino acids. As DNA, the CDR3 is TGTGCCAGCAGTCCGGGACAGAGTAATGAAAAACTGTTTTTT. It is translated as CASSPGQSNEKLFF.

The CDR3: CASSPIPSYNEQFF. DNA for the CDR3: TGTGCCAGCAGCCCAATCCCCTCCTACAATGAGCAGTTCTTC. The V gene is TRBV11-2, the J gene TRBJ2-1; the D is unclear. The CDR3 length is 14 residues. CDR1 is SGHAT and CDR2 is FQNNGV in the germline V gene. V shed 5 bases and J shed 0 bases, with 8 bases lying between them.

The chain employs TRBV12-5 and TRBJ2-2; TRBD2 matches 10 bases. J gave up 4 bases and V 2 bases, and 13 bases lay outside the gene matches. From germline, CDR1 is LGHNT and CDR2 FRNRAP. The CDR3 is 19 amino acids. The chain's CDR3 is CASGLPLAGVGRGTGELFF. The CDR3 DNA is TGTGCTAGTGGTTTGCCTCTAGCGGGAGTCGGTCGGGGCACCGGGGAGCTGTTTTTT.

V is TRBV7-2 and J is TRBJ2-1; TRBD1 or TRBD2 may be the D gene (5 bases each). The germline CDR1 and CDR2 sequences are SGHTA and FQGNSA. The CDR3 contains 14 residues. Trimming cost V 5 bases and J 6 bases, with 14 bases left between them. The DNA for the CDR3 is TGTGCCAGCAGCACCCGGGACGCCGGCAATGAGCAGTTCTTC. Protein product: CASSTRDAGNEQFF.

This clonotype was observed a handful of times. The chain uses TRBV10-3 and TRBJ2-3; D is uncertain. The CDR3 sequence is 15 residues long. In germline, CDR1 is ENHRY, CDR2 SYGVKD. Trimming left V 0 bases short and J 4 bases short, with 11 bases between. The CDR3 spells CAISESVAVADTQYF. CDR3 DNA sequence: TGTGCCATCAGTGAGTCGGTCGCAGTGGCAGATACGCAGTATTTT.

In this sample, this clonotype turned up a few times. The chain employs TRBV12-3 or TRBV12-4 and TRBJ2-5, with D possibly TRBD1 on 6 matching bases. This CDR3 is 13 amino acids long. V was pared by 5 bases and J by 3 bases, with 10 bases between. As DNA, the CDR3 is TGTGCCAGCAGTGACCGGGACAAAGAGACCCAGTACTTC. Protein product: CASSDRDKETQYF.

The chain is built from TRBV27 and TRBJ2-7; D ambiguous. V lost 3 bases, J lost 6 bases, and 3 bases lay in between. Germline V gene lookup returns CDR1 MNHEY and CDR2 SMNVEV (reference sequence). The CDR3 is 10 residues long. The CDR3 nucleotides read TGTGCCAGCAGTTTCCCCGAGCAGTACTTC. Its translation: CASSFPEQYF.

This chain connects TRBV25-1 to TRBJ2-7; D not resolved. V lost 1 base and J lost 2, with 9 bases in between. This CDR3 region has 14 residues. In germline, CDR1 is MGHDK, CDR2 SYGVNS. CDR3 protein: CASSESAGTYEQYF. Written as DNA, the CDR3 is TGTGCCAGCAGTGAATCGGCAGGTACCTACGAGCAGTACTTC.

About this clonotype itself: A read error is likely, as this CDR3 ends without the conserved phenylalanine or tryptophan. V gene TRBV25-1 combines with J gene TRBJ1-4; D remains unclear. This CDR3 has 13 residues. Germline V gene lookup returns CDR1 MGHDK and CDR2 SYGVNS. V was clipped by 3 bases and J by 8 bases, with 10 bases between them. CDR3 sequence (DNA): TGTGCCAGCAGTGACAGAGCATTCGAAAAACTGTTTTTG. It codes for CASSDRAFEKLFL.